This T cell receptor beta chain emerged from a study of cytomegalovirus exposure and HLA in healthy donors (dated by TCRdb to the late 2010s). A note on the overall study: According to an earlier analysis of a few hundred of the donors, 200 million or so T cells yielded 117 million unique TCR beta sequences and approximately 300 Gb of sequence data. An early release covering roughly 640 HLA-typed donors comprised about 300 gigabases of sequencing data and approximately 85 million unique TCR sequences. Of the 350 to 450 genotyped donors, 70% to 90% were placed in the genetic ancestry cluster associated with self-reported Caucasian donors. The study was designed to test whether signatures of past pathogen exposure could be identified by cataloging public T cell receptors. The study used immunosequencing to profile the T cell repertoires of more than 650 subjects and linked those repertoires to cytomegalovirus serostatus. A separate validation cohort of roughly 110 different subjects was used in addition to the roughly 720-subject first cohort. The study combined high-throughput TCR immunosequencing, statistical association of individual TCRs with disease status, and machine learning to predict cytomegalovirus infection status. A later analysis re-analyzed previously published TCR beta repertoires from approximately 670 donors and added high-resolution HLA genotyping to study TCR occurrence patterns. Rather than using new phenotypic data, the later analysis identified candidate immune exposures from TCR beta sequences and from how often those sequences occurred across donors. In an earlier analysis of 587 of the donors, high-throughput TCR beta sequencing was used to judge whether each TCR beta V gene segment behaved as functional or pseudogenic. Alongside the repertoire data, information on donor age, sex, ethnicity and CMV serostatus was compiled. A later genetic analysis used genome-wide SNP genotypes for about 65% of the 666 donors, treating that subset as a discovery cohort. Every repertoire in the discovery cohort had been generated on one and the same sequencing platform. Both class I and class II loci were covered by HLA typing, at four-digit resolution. Typing coverage differed by locus: A, B, C, DRB1 and DQB1 were typed in about 620-630 donors, DQA1 in about 500, DPA1 in 600 to 610, and DPB1 in around 440. Because of strong linkage in the cohort, five DR-DQ haplotypes were treated as single units for association and clustering. Among a few hundred genotyped donors of the cohort, an average of approximately 250,000 unique TCR beta nucleotide sequences were sequenced per donor, roughly a sixth of them non-productive. What the research found in general, with its limitations: A later genetic analysis associated a missense DCLRE1C variant with V-gene and J-gene trimming of TCR beta chains, and an independent cohort replicated the association. Because counts were too low, seventeen rarely observed V segments, including chromosome 9 orphons, were excluded from the earlier analysis of 587 of the donors. In a later analysis, HLA-associated TCR beta chains showed more clonal expansion and lower generation probabilities than non-associated chains that were equally common. The classifier was reported to diagnose cytomegalovirus status with high specificity and sensitivity in both the original and validation cohorts. The 87-base-pair reads could not distinguish some IMGT-functional V segments, including TRBV6-2 and TRBV6-3, so those segments were excluded. A further reported finding was that TCR beta sequences accurately predicted the HLA-A and HLA-B alleles for most subjects in the first cohort. Specific HLA alleles were associated with 15,000 to 20,000 TCR beta sequences at a false discovery rate of 0.05 in a later analysis. A later analysis reported that several top co-occurrence clusters appeared linked to parvovirus B19, influenza, CMV and Epstein-Barr virus. This cohort had only TCR beta chains sequenced, and the lack of alpha or paired-chain data limited which features could be detected. The presence/absence analyses assumed that sequencing depth was roughly uniform across donors, and that assumption may not be true. Immune exposure information for the cohort was limited to CMV serostatus. It was suggested by the authors that the approach could potentially be generalized to other disease states and immunological phenotypes. In the study, around 160 TCR beta chains were listed as associated with cytomegalovirus. A later genetic analysis reported fewer N-insertions in productive TCRs among donors in an Asian-associated ancestry cluster than the approximately 670-donor mean. Correlated functional status among segregating V segments might reflect linkage disequilibrium, but an unknown experimental factor could not be ruled out. Most CMV-associated TCR beta chains appeared to be HLA-restricted in a later analysis, and the HLA associations seemed to be driven largely by CMV exposure. A group of highly shared sequence variants was considered likely to be a technical artifact of the sequencing pipeline. Because some donors lacked HLA typing at each locus, the association tests relied only on the typed subset. In an earlier analysis of a few hundred of the donors, most TCR beta V segments were observed in productive rearrangements about 87% or about 30% of the time, broadly matching IMGT annotations. While some public TCRs were present in many individuals, most TCR sequences turned up only very rarely across donors. A few of the identified cytomegalovirus-associated TCR beta chains were confirmed in vitro to be specific for cytomegalovirus antigens. When HLA alleles, especially DR and DQ, strongly co-occurred, attributing TCR associations to individual alleles was difficult. A later analysis found that TCR association rates varied across HLA loci, with DRB1 alleles showing the most associated TCRs and HLA-C alleles the fewest.

V loses 5 bases at its end and J loses 0 bases; junction bases beyond the gene matches: 6. From its cysteine to its phenylalanine, the CDR3 spans 15 amino acids. The DNA shown is the 45-base CDR3, in frame from base 1. CDR1 and CDR2, per the germline V gene, are KGHSH and LQKENI. Library preparation was by the immunoSEQ multiplex PCR assay. A mixture of 60 forward primers for TCR Vbeta segments and 13 reverse primers for TCR Jbeta segments was used in the multiplex PCR. A multiplex PCR assay on genomic DNA amplified the CDR3 region of rearranged TCR beta genes. The Illumina HiSeq System was used to sequence the amplified TCR beta libraries as 87-base-pair reads. On the authors' methods: Across the 700 or so repertoires, a later analysis counted 60 million to 90 million unique TCR beta chains, some 11 million of which were shared by at least two donors. A nearest-neighbor algorithm error-corrected the raw reads and collapsed the reads into unique sequences, merging closely related sequences to remove PCR and sequencing errors. V, D and J gene segments were assigned by aligning CDR3 sequences to IMGT reference sequences. For a sequence to be retained, a match of at least six nucleotides was required to both a V gene segment and a J gene segment. Rearrangements were classified as productive when the CDR3 lacked stop codons and remained in frame with V and J, and all other rearrangements were classified as non-productive. CDR3 was defined by IMGT convention, running from the second conserved V-encoded cysteine to the conserved J-encoded phenylalanine. The earlier analysis of about 560 of the donors excluded any sequence lacking an unambiguous match to a single V gene segment. In an earlier analysis of several hundred of the donors, a V segment was called functional when productive rearrangements were above 56.7%, and segregating when the standard deviation between donors exceeded 5%. A statistical classification framework was built to diagnose cytomegalovirus status from the catalog of TCR beta chain sequences. A later analysis assigned V and J genes by comparing TCR nucleotide sequences with IMGT/GENE-DB human TR gene sequences. Using the TCRdist pipeline, a later analysis assigned CDR3 sequences along with most-parsimonious VDJ recombination scenarios. In a later analysis, each TCR beta chain was defined by its CDR3 amino acid sequence together with its V-gene family, and reads lacking a unique V-gene family were excluded. A later analysis removed 450 to 600 highly shared, low-generation-probability nucleotide sequences to deal with suspected cross-contamination and a sequencing artifact. In a later analysis, a clonal expansion index for each public chain was calculated from normalized within-repertoire ranks of inferred template counts. A later analysis computed generation probabilities with a VDJ recombination model fitted to out-of-frame rearrangements, and checked the results against IGoR. A later analysis scored TCR-TCR, TCR-HLA and TCR-CMV co-occurrence with hypergeometric tests, applying a repertoire-size bias correction to TCR pairs. To estimate false discovery rates, a later analysis permuted the HLA or CMV assignments 20 times. A later analysis grouped co-occurring TCRs with DBSCAN, adding TCRdist sequence similarity when clustering within HLA-allele-positive subsets. For co-occurrence clustering, repertoires with fewer than 30,000 or more than 120,000 public chains were excluded, along with roughly 5 repertoires with anomalous nucleotide sharing. As stored in TCRdb, this immuneACCESS dataset retains in-frame rearrangements with V and J assigned. A fraction of the clones does not appear; measured against another copy, unresolved V genes explain less than half of the discrepancy, and the remainder lacks a known reason. D and trimming were read from the DNA, whereas the V and J calls and clone size are those reported in that table. The table of this sample itemizes 49,000 or so clones. 25% to 30% of the sample lies in the top ten.

The cohort consisted of approximately 670 healthy bone marrow donors. All cohort members were sampled while nominally healthy, although unrecorded immune exposures were likely present. The donor tested CMV seropositive and was one of the 289 seropositive cohort members. Each donor provided a peripheral blood sample, and peripheral blood mononuclear cells were used for TCR beta sequencing. Genomic DNA extraction from the blood cell samples was performed with the Qiagen DNeasy Blood Extraction Kit. Remarks on this clone: The clone's antigen remains unknown.

The chain couples TRBV18 to TRBJ2-7; 8 nucleotides in the junction match TRBD1. The receptor's source is a man aged 40-55 years in good health and CMV-seropositive. The material sequenced was PBMCs. The CDR3 loop reads CASSKTTGVSYEQYF. The DNA reads TGTGCCAGCTCAAAGACGACAGGGGTCTCCTACGAGCAGTACTTC.